The clone carrying this TCR beta chain showed up just a few times. This specimen comes from a study of post-analysis software for immune sequencing data. Prepared TCR beta cDNA libraries contained unique molecular identifiers. TCRdb re-called the PCR reads with MiXCR, one entry per CDR3 protein. The data contain roughly 800,000 distinct CDR3 sequences, about 53% of them seen just once; the ten biggest clones take up 4.6%. The sequence was obtained from a girl aged 10 to 17 with multiple sclerosis. Material: blood.

The CDR3 protein is CASSQAAGGPGSYNEQFF. The CDR3 DNA follows: TGCGCCAGCAGCCAAGCGGCGGGGGGGCCGGGGTCCTACAATGAGCAGTTCTTC. The chain recombines TRBV4-1 with TRBJ2-1; 9 nucleotides agree with TRBD2. Trimming at V came to 1 base and at J to 1 base, leaving 8 bases not matched to a gene. The CDR3 is 18 amino acids. CDR1 is MGHRA, CDR2 YSYEKL, per germline.